This T cell receptor beta chain stems from a study of graft-versus-host responses after intestinal transplantation. At the level of the study: Each transplant was multivisceral, liver-intestinal, or isolated intestinal. Each recipient received anti-thymocyte globulin induction, then tacrolimus and steroids for 2 to 3 years. Study-wide findings and caveats: Marrow from the recipient contained GvH clones, some of which had appeared first in ileum or blood. The study found high graft-versus-host to host-versus-graft clonal ratios in allografts of patients with graft-donor T cell macrochimerism.

Comments on this clone: The antigen remains unidentified.

CDR3 size: 15 residues. V was pared by 1 base and J by 4 bases, with 7 bases of the junction left unmatched. The germline V gene encodes CDR1 SGHTA and CDR2 FQGNSA. Method: immunoSEQ multiplex PCR; TCRdb's copy keeps in-frame clones and lacks some. This table holds about 150,000 clones, 80% to 95% found once. The sample here was unstimulated CD4+ T cells sorted from spleen or lymph node cells, taken before intestinal transplant. The source of this sequence is a human donor who received an intestinal transplant. The J gene is TRBJ2-7, the V gene TRBV7-2; 7 positions agree with TRBD2. CDR3 loop: CASSLGGGPWYEQYF. The DNA for the CDR3 is TGTGCCAGCAGCTTAGGGGGAGGGCCGTGGTACGAGCAGTACTTC.